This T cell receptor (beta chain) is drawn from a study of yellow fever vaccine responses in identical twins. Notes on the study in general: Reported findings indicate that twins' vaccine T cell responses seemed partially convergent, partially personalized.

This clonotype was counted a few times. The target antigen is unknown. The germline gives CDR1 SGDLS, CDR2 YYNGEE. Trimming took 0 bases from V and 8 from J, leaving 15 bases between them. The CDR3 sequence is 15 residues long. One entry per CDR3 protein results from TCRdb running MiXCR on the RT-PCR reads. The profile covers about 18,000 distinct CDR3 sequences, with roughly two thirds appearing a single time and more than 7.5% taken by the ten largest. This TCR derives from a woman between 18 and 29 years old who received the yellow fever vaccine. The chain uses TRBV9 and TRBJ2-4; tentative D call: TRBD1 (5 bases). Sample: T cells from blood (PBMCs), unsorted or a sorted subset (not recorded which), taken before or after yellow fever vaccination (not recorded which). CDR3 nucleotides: TGTGCCAGCAGCGTAGAAGGGGCGGTAGGGGACATTCAGTACTTC. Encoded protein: CASSVEGAVGDIQYF.